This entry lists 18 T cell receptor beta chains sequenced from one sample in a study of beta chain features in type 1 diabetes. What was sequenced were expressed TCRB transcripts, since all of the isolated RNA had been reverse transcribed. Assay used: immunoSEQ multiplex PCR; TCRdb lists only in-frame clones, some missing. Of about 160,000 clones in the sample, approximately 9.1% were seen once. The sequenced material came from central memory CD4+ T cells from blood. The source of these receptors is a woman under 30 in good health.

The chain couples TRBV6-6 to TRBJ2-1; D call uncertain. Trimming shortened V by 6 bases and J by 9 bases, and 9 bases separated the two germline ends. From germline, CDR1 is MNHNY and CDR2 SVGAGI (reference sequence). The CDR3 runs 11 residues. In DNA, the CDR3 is TGTGCCAGCAGAGCTAGTGGTGAGCAGTTCTTC. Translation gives CASRASGEQFF.

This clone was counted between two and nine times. CDR3 sequence reads: CASSFPQTGDIAKNIQYF. As DNA, the CDR3 is TGTGCCAGCAGCTTCCCTCAAACAGGGGACATAGCCAAAAACATTCAGTACTTC. This rearrangement joins TRBV7-2 to TRBJ2-4, with TRBD1 identical over 7 bases. This CDR3 has 18 amino acids. Germline CDR1 and CDR2: SGHTA and FQGNSA. The J segment lost 0 bases and the V segment lost 3 bases, leaving 11 bases of the junction unmatched.

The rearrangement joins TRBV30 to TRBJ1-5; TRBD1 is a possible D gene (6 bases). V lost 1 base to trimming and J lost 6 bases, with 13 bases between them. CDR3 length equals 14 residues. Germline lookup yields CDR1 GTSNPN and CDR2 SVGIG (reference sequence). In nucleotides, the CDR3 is TGTGCCTGGAGTGCGGGGCAGGGGAGTCAGCCCCAGCATTTT. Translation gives CAWSAGQGSQPQHF.

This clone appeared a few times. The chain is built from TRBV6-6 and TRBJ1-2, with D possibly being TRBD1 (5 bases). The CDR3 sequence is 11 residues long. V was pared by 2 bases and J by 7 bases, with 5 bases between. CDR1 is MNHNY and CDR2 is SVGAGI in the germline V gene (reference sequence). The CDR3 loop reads CASSYQGGYTF. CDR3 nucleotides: TGTGCCAGCAGTTACCAGGGTGGCTACACCTTC.

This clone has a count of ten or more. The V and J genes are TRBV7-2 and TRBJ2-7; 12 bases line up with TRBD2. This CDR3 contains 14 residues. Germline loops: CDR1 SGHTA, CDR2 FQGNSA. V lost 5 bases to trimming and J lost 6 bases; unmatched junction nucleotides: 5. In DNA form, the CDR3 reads TGTGCCAGCAGCGAAGGACTAGCGGGAACCGAGCAGTACTTC. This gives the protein CASSEGLAGTEQYF.

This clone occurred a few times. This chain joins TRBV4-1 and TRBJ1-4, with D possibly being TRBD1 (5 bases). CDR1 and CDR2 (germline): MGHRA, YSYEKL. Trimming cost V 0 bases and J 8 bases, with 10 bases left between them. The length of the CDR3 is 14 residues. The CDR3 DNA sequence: TGCGCCAGCAGCCAAGACAGGGAGGAGGAAAAACTGTTTTTT. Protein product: CASSQDREEEKLFF.

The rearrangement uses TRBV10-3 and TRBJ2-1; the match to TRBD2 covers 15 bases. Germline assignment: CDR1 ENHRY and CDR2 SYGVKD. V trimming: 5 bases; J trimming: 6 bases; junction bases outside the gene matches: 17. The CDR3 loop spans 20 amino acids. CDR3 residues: CAISQPTGLAGGAGGNEQFF. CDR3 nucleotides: TGTGCCATCAGTCAGCCGACGGGACTAGCGGGGGGCGCGGGGGGCAATGAGCAGTTCTTC.

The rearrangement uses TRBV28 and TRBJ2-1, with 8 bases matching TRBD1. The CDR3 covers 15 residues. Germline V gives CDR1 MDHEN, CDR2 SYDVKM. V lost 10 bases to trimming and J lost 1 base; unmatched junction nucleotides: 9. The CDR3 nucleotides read TGTGCCACATTGCCTCGGACAGGGTCCTACAATGAGCAGTTCTTC. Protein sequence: CATLPRTGSYNEQFF.

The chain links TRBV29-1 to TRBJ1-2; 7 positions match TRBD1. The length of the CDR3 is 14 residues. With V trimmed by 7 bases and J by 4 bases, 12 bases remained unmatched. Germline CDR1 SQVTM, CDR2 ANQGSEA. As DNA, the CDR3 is TGCAGCGACCCACCTAGGGGGCTGTGCTATGGCTACACCTTC. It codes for CSDPPRGLCYGYTF.

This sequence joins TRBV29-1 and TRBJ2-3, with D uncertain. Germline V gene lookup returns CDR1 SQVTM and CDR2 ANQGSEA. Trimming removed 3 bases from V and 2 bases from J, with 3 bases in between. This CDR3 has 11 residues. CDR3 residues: CSVDNTDTQYF. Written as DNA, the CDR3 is TGCAGCGTTGACAACACAGATACGCAGTATTTT.

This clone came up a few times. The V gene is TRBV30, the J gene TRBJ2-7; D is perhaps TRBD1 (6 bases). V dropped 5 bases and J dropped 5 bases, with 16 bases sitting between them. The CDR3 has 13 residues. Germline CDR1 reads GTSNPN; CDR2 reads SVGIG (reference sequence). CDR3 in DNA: TGTGCCTGGTCGACAGGTCTCGGGGACGAGCAGTACTTC. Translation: CAWSTGLGDEQYF.

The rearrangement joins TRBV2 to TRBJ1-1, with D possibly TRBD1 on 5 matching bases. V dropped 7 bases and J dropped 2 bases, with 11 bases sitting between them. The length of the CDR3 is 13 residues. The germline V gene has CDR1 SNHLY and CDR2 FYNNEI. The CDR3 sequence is CASIFRVNTEAFF. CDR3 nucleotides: TGTGCCAGCATTTTCAGGGTCAACACTGAAGCTTTCTTT.

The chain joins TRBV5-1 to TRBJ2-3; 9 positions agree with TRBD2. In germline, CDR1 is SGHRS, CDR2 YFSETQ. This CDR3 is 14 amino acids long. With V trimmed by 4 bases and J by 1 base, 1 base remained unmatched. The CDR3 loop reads CASSIAGGTDTQYF. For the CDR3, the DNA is TGCGCCAGCAGCATAGCGGGGGGCACAGATACGCAGTATTTT.

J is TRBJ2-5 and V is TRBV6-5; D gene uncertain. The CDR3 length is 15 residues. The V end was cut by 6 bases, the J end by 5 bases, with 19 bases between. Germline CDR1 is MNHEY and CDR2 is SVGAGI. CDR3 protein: CASSPWASSPETQYF. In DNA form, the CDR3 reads TGTGCCAGCAGCCCCTGGGCCAGTTCACCGGAGACCCAGTACTTC.

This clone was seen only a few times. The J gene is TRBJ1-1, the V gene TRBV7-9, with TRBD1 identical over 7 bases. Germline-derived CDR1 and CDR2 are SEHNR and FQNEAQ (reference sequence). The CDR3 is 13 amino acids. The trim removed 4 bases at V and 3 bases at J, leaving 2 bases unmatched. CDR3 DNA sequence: TGTGCCAGCAGCTATACAGGGGACACTGAAGCTTTCTTT. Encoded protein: CASSYTGDTEAFF. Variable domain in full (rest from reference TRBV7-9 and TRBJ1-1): DTGVSQNPRHKITKRGQNVTFRCDPISEHNRLYWYRQTLGQGPEFLTYFQNEAQLEKSRLLSDRFSAERPKGSFSTLEIQRTEQGDSAMYLCASSYTGDTEAFFGQGTRLTVV.

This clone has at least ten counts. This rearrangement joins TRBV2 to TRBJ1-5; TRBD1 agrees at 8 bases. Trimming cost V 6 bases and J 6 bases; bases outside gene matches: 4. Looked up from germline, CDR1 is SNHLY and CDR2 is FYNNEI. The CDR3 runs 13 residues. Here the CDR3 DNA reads TGTGCCAGCAGCCTACAGGGGGGTCAGCCCCAGCATTTT. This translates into CASSLQGGQPQHF.

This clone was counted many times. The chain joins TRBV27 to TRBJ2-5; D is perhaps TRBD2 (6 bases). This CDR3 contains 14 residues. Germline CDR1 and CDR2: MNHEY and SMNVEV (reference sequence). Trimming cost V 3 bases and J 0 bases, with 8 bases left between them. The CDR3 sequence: CASSFAGNQETQYF. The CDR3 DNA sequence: TGTGCCAGCAGTTTTGCGGGGAACCAAGAGACCCAGTACTTC.

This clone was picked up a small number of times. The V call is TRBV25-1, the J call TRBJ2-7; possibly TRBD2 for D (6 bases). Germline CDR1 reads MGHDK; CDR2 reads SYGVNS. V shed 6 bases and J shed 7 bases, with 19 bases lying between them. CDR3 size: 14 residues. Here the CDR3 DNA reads TGTGCCAGCAGGGAGGGGTCGGGAGTGCGAGAGCAGTACTTC. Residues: CASREGSGVREQYF.